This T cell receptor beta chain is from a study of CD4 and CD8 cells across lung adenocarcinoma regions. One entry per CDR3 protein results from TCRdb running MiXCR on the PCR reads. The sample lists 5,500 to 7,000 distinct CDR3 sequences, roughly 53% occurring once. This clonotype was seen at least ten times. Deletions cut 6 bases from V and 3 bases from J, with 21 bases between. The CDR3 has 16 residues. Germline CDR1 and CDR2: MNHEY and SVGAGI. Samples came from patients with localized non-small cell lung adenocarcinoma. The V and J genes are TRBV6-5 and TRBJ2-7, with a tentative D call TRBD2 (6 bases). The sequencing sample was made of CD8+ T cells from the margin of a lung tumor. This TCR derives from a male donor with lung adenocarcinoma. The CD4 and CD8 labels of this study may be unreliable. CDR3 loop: CASRRGFEGLGYEQYF. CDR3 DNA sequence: TGTGCCAGCAGACGAGGGTTTGAGGGACTGGGCTACGAGCAGTACTTC.